This paragraph covers one T cell receptor beta chain sequence. This entry comes from a study of blood T cell repertoires in COVID-19. Overall study context: Researchers got acute and convalescent COVID-19 samples from the United States, Italy and Spain.

The CDR3 loop spans 17 amino acids. Trimming cost V 0 bases and J 1 base; bases outside gene matches: 6. Germline lookup yields CDR1 SGHDT and CDR2 YYEEEE. As processed by the authors: Researchers report that nucleated cell counts were estimated from reference gene primer amplification. The table came from immunoSEQ multiplex PCR; TCRdb's copy has only in-frame clones and leaves some out. V, J and clone size are those of that table, while D and trimming were read from the DNA. Found here are 45,000 to 55,000 clones, over 75% of them singletons; the top ten hold under 9%. The sample was peripheral blood. The origin of this receptor is a man between 50 and 59 years old with active COVID-19. The chain carries TRBV5-6 and TRBJ2-2, with TRBD1 matching 7 bases. CDR3 DNA sequence: TGTGCCAGCAGCTTGGCTGTCGACAGGGTGAACACCGGGGAGCTGTTTTTT. Translation gives CASSLAVDRVNTGELFF.